The sequence of this TCR beta chain was determined in a study of OX40 agonist ivuxolimab in advanced cancers. About the research overall: An agonistic anti-OX40 (CD134) antibody, ivuxolimab, was used to treat the patients. There were three patients with partial responses, one having hepatocellular carcinoma and two cutaneous melanoma. Study findings and constraints: Expanded clones were, on average, more numerous in CD8+ T cells than in CD4+. With doses of 0.1-3.0 mg/kg, partial responders showed among the lowest clonal expansion.

Profiled with immunoSEQ multiplex PCR; TCRdb holds only in-frame clones, not every one. The data contain some 70,000 clones, about nine tenths of them seen just once; the ten biggest clones take up 2% to 2.5%. The germline CDR1 and CDR2 sequences are SGDLS and YYNGEE. The germline V and J ends were trimmed by 5 bases and 6 bases, with 15 bases remaining between them. The CDR3 has 14 amino acids. For this clone: What it binds is not known.

The sample was CD4+ or CD8+ T cells sorted from blood, taken in a trial of the OX40 agonist ivuxolimab. This receptor was identified in an adult with an advanced solid tumor such as melanoma, head and neck, liver or kidney cancer. The chain carries TRBV9 and TRBJ2-1; the D is unclear. CDR3 sequence: CASSTGWASNEQFF. CDR3 nucleotides: TGTGCCAGCAGTACCGGCTGGGCGTCCAATGAGCAGTTCTTC.